The present T cell receptor beta chain was sequenced within a study of blood T cells in healthy people across ages (dated by TCRdb to between 2014 and 2017). About the investigation overall: Template switching captured roughly one uniquely barcoded TCR beta cDNA molecule per two T cells in model experiments. Age-related changes in TCR beta repertoire diversity were measured in the study by deep sequencing normalized with unique cDNA molecular identifiers. Donors were grouped into four age groups: young (average approximately 15 years), middle-aged (about 38), aged (about 60) and long-lived (about 90). To avoid experimental bias, donors of different ages were randomly spread across the sequencing lanes. For two donors (one aged 18 to 30 and one aged 80 or older), the study analyzed two additional independent replicas of 1 million unique cDNA reads from the same blood draw.

Findings and caveats that apply to the study as a whole: Donor CMV infection status was unknown, potentially confounding age-related changes in expanded clonotypes. Bulk unsorted PBMC profiling prevented conclusive comparison of naive and antigen-experienced compartments. Observed TCR beta diversity per million T cells fell roughly linearly with age, and a significant reduction was already apparent by age around 40. Estimates of total diversity based on one million sequenced T cells were regarded as lower bounds and as underestimates. The long-lived group showed more naive CD4+ T cells, fewer expanded clones and increased TCR diversity than the aged group, suggesting age selection. A strong correlation was found between observed TCR beta diversity and the percentage of naive T cells measured by flow cytometry.

Donors were 39 systemically healthy Caucasian individuals from Russia aged about 6 to 100 years. Each donor gave around 9 milliliters of peripheral blood, collected into EDTA-treated Vacutainer tubes. Ficoll-Paque density-gradient centrifugation was used to isolate PBMCs, with at least 6.5 million per sample. Total RNA was extracted from PBMCs with Trizol reagent, with at least 6 micrograms obtained per sample. The percentages of naive CD45RAhigh/CD27high T cells were determined by flow cytometry on a PBMC aliquot from every donor. This clonotype has only a few counts. It has no known antigen specificity. Base qualities were left out, and no much larger clone turns up one base away. Library generation was performed with 5' RACE. This sample was sequenced with an Illumina HiSeq 2500. A second PCR of about 6 to 11 cycles was run with a J-beta primer mix and a sample-barcoded 5' primer. A unique molecular identifier was introduced onto each TCR beta cDNA molecule by a template-switch 5' adaptor carrying 12 random nucleotides. At least 2.5 million CDR3-containing paired-end reads were obtained from each sample. First-strand cDNA synthesis was performed from all RNA using the Mint cDNA synthesis kit, with priming by a TRBC-specific oligonucleotide. Following uracil-DNA glycosylase treatment, all cDNA underwent a first 18-cycle PCR with the universal primers M1SS and BC2_uni_R. From the authors' description of their analysis: Normalization of each sample was performed by random selection of 1 million high-quality reads, each carrying a distinct molecular identifier. Instead of being binned into consensus sequences, reads with shared molecular identifiers were discarded. MiTCR, with a Q25 quality threshold and the strictest error-elimination algorithm, was used for CDR3 identification, clonotype clustering and error correction. Lower-bound total TCR beta diversity was estimated with a nonparametric unseen species model using Euler transformation. The public reads were quality trimmed at Q25 with fastp and then assembled into clones with MiXCR by TCRdb, keeping productive beta chains. CDR3 protein duplicates are merged, each entry listing the most common genes and DNA. Here the V and J calls rest on TCRdb's processing, not on the authors' analysis. This sample comprises about a million distinct CDR3 sequences, around two fifths of them detected only once. The ten top clones hold about an eighth of the sample.

From its cysteine to its phenylalanine, the CDR3 spans 15 amino acids. Solely the CDR3 DNA is kept, with 45 bases framed from the first base. The junction shows trimming of 4 bases on V and 1 base on J, and the gene matches do not reach 3 bases of it. The CDR1 and CDR2 encoded by the germline V gene are SGHVS and FQNEAQ. The specimen was blood. The TCR comes from a man younger than 30 in good health. The sequence links TRBV7-8 to TRBJ1-2; TRBD1 fits 10 bases in the junction. The DNA is as follows: TGTGCCAGCAGCTCGACAGGGGGCGATAACTATGGCTACACCTTC. It is translated as CASSSTGGDNYGYTF.